This T cell receptor (beta chain) emerged from a study of blood T cell repertoires in COVID-19. The protocol was immunoSEQ multiplex PCR, while the TCRdb copy is restricted to in-frame clones and leaves out a portion. The sample lists about 210,000 clones, 82% occurring once. Trimming removed 0 bases from V and 7 bases from J; junction bases left unmatched: 6. This CDR3 region has 14 residues. The germline gives CDR1 SEHNR, CDR2 FQNEAQ (reference sequence). The receptor was isolated from an older woman with COVID-19, enrolled during active disease. Material: peripheral blood. This chain uses TRBV7-9 with TRBJ2-7; TRBD2 matches 7 bases. The CDR3 here is CASSLASGVWEQYF. The CDR3 nucleotides read TGTGCCAGCAGCTTAGCGAGCGGGGTTTGGGAGCAGTACTTC. Complete variable domain (other parts from reference TRBV7-9 and TRBJ2-7): DTGVSQNPRHKITKRGQNVTFRCDPISEHNRLYWYRQTLGQGPEFLTYFQNEAQLEKSRLLSDRFSAERPKGSFSTLEIQRTEQGDSAMYLCASSLASGVWEQYFGPGTRLTVT.